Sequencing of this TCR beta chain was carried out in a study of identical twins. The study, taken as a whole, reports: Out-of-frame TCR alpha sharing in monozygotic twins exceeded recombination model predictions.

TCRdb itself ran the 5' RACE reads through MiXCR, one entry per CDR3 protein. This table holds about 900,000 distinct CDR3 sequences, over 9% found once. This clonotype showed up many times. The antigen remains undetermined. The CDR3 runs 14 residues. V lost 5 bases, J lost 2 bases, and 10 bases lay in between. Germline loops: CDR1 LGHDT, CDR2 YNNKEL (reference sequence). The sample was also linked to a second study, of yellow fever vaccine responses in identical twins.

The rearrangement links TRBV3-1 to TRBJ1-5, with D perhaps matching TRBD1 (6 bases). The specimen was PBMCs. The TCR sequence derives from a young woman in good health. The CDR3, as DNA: TGTGCCAGCAGCTCAGGGGCGGGCAATCAGCCCCAGCATTTT. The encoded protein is CASSSGAGNQPQHF.